The entry that follows covers one T cell receptor (beta chain) sequence. It lacks a known antigen. Within one base of it there is no much larger clone, and no base qualities were kept. To prepare the library, PCR was applied. Reads for this sample came from a HiSeq X Ten. TCRdb handled the public reads itself, with Q25 trimming in fastp and clone calling in MiXCR, and kept productive beta chains. Identical CDR3 protein sequences are pooled into one entry, listed with their most common genes and DNA. This sample has some 11,000 distinct CDR3 sequences in its table, and 50% to 60% of those were observed once. Clones ranked in the top ten supply roughly 90% of the sample. The data derive from a study of CD4 and CD8 cells across lung adenocarcinoma regions (dated by TCRdb to between 2017 and 2018). Study-level background: The study compared tumor centers with tumor margins to examine intratumor heterogeneity of the T cell receptor repertoire.

Patients with localized lung adenocarcinoma, a subtype of non-small cell lung cancer, were used as donors. These samples came from the margins of localized lung adenocarcinomas. For TCR repertoire analysis, CD8+ T cells from tumor tissue were profiled separately from CD4+ T cells. V is cut by 9 bases and J by 13 bases, and the space between the germline ends is 28 bases. Including cysteine and phenylalanine, the CDR3 has 15 amino acids. Of all the DNA, just the CDR3 is kept, 45 bases in frame from base 1. CDR1 MNHEY and CDR2 SVGAGI were looked up in the germline V gene. The sample taken for sequencing was CD8+ T cells from the margin of a lung tumor. This specimen's cell subset or site label, interpreted: tumor margin region. The receptor chain draws on TRBV6-5 and TRBJ2-4; matching of 6 bases hints at TRBD2 as the D gene. The clonotype originates from a male donor with lung adenocarcinoma. The CD4 and CD8 labels of this study may be unreliable. The bases are TGTGCCAGGGGTTACGGGAGTGGGTACGCAGAGACGCAGTACTTC. The translation is CARGYGSGYAETQYF.